Detailed here is one TCR beta chain. Using immunoSEQ multiplex PCR, the repertoire was profiled, and TCRdb retains in-frame clones only, with some absent. This repertoire shows about 180,000 clones, roughly four fifths found once; its top ten account for roughly 1.4%. The sample belongs to a study of blood T cell repertoires in COVID-19. The sequence derives from a human donor in a cohort sampled during active COVID-19. Sequencing was done on a sample of peripheral blood.

The CDR3 sequence: CASSTIGDTGELFF. CDR3 nucleotide sequence: TGTGCCAGCAGCACTATAGGGGACACCGGGGAGCTGTTTTTT. The chain links TRBV7-8 to TRBJ2-2; tentatively, D is TRBD1 (5 bases). Deletions cut 5 bases from V and 3 bases from J, with 10 bases between. The germline V gene encodes CDR1 SGHVS and CDR2 FQNEAQ. The CDR3 extends over 14 amino acids. The full variable domain, rest sourced from reference TRBV7-8 and TRBJ2-2, is GAGVSQSPRYKVAKRGQDVALRCDPISGHVSLFWYQQALGQGPEFLTYFQNEAQLDKSGLPSDRFFAERPEGSVSTLKIQRTQQEDSAVYLCASSTIGDTGELFFGEGSRLTVL.